Listed below are T cell receptor beta chains from one sample, sequenced in a study of T cell responses to AZD1222 COVID-19 vaccine. Sequencing used immunoSEQ multiplex PCR; TCRdb keeps in-frame clones, though not all of them. The sample holds 130,000 or so clones, 90% seen once. This material consisted of peripheral blood, taken on day 0 of AZD1222 vaccination. Every receptor here comes from an adult in good health. The CDR3 runs from the conserved cysteine through the conserved F or W. A D gene is named only where the DNA matches it firmly. Expanded clones get a size class; other rows say once, few or many, or leave the size out.

>-|TRBJ1-1|13|TRBV19|TRBD1
CASSRTQGTEAFF
TGTGCCAGTAGCAGAACACAGGGGACTGAAGCTTTCTTT
>few|TRBJ2-2|16|TRBV10-2|TRBD1
CASRDTGTGNTGELFF
TGCGCCAGCAGGGATACCGGGACAGGGAACACCGGGGAGCTGTTTTTT
>once|TRBJ1-4|12|TRBV30|-
CAWSSQGRKLFF
TGTGCCTGGAGTAGTCAGGGGCGTAAACTGTTTTTT
>few|TRBJ1-2|12|TRBV28|-
CASSLGGYGYTF
TGTGCCAGCAGCCTTGGGGGTTATGGCTACACCTTC
>-|TRBJ2-7|16|TRBV7-2|TRBD2
CASSLVGGRALYEQYF
TGTGCCAGCAGCTTAGTGGGCGGGAGGGCCCTCTACGAGCAGTACTTC
>-|TRBJ1-1|13|TRBV29-1|TRBD1
CSVAGQWNTEAFF
TGCAGCGTTGCGGGACAGTGGAACACTGAAGCTTTCTTT
>-|TRBJ2-1|18|TRBV15|TRBD1
CATSSPYTGTGSYNEQFF
TGTGCCACCAGCAGTCCCTACACCGGGACAGGGAGCTACAATGAGCAGTTCTTC
>-|TRBJ2-7|18|TRBV5-1|TRBD2
CASSLPSGRSPAPYEQYF
TGCGCCAGCAGCTTGCCTAGCGGGAGAAGCCCTGCCCCTTACGAGCAGTACTTC
>-|TRBJ1-5|13|TRBV27|-
CASGGYSNQPQHF
TGTGCCAGCGGGGGGTATAGCAATCAGCCCCAGCATTTT
>few|TRBJ2-3|19|TRBV3-1/TRBV3-2|TRBD1
CASSEVLAWGTGRTDTQYF
TGTGCCAGCAGCGAAGTGCTAGCTTGGGGGACAGGGAGAACAGATACGCAGTATTTT
>-|TRBJ2-3|14|TRBV29-1|TRBD2
CSVGVAGGLDTQYF
TGCAGCGTTGGGGTAGCGGGAGGGCTGGATACGCAGTATTTT
>-|TRBJ2-5|11|TRBV6-2/TRBV6-3|-
CASSFGETQYF
TGTGCCAGCAGTTTCGGAGAGACCCAGTACTTC
>-|TRBJ1-5|15|TRBV28|TRBD1
CASSPTGISNQPQHF
TGTGCCAGCAGCCCGACAGGGATTAGCAATCAGCCCCAGCATTTT
>-|TRBJ1-5|14|TRBV20-1|-
CSASLTDSNQPQHF
TGCAGTGCTAGTTTAACGGATAGCAATCAGCCCCAGCATTTT
>-|TRBJ1-2|15|TRBV18|TRBD1
CASSTAGGHSYGYTF
TGTGCCAGCTCAACGGCAGGGGGCCATAGCTATGGCTACACCTTC
>-|TRBJ1-1|15|TRBV18|-
CASSPQSGVNTEAFF
TGTGCCAGCTCACCACAGTCAGGCGTGAACACTGAAGCTTTCTTT
>-|TRBJ2-6|16|TRBV3-1/TRBV3-2|-
CASSQESGYTTNVLTF
TGTGCCAGCAGCCAAGAGTCCGGGTATACGACCAACGTCCTGACTTTC
>once|TRBJ2-7|13|TRBV28|-
CASMLGASYEQYF
TGTGCCAGCATGTTGGGGGCCTCCTACGAGCAGTACTTC
>-|TRBJ2-7|13|TRBV9|-
CASSVTIGGEQYF
TGTGCCAGCAGCGTAACGATTGGAGGCGAGCAGTACTTC
>-|TRBJ1-1|16|TRBV19|-
CASSLGVGGSDTEAFF
TGTGCCAGTAGCCTTGGCGTAGGGGGGTCCGACACTGAAGCTTTCTTT
>many|TRBJ2-3|14|TRBV2|TRBD1
CASHDRGSTDTQYF
TGTGCCAGCCACGACAGGGGCAGCACAGATACGCAGTATTTT
>-|TRBJ2-3|17|TRBV5-5|TRBD2
CASSFTRTSGRTDTQYF
TGTGCCAGCAGCTTCACTCGGACTAGCGGGAGGACAGATACGCAGTATTTT